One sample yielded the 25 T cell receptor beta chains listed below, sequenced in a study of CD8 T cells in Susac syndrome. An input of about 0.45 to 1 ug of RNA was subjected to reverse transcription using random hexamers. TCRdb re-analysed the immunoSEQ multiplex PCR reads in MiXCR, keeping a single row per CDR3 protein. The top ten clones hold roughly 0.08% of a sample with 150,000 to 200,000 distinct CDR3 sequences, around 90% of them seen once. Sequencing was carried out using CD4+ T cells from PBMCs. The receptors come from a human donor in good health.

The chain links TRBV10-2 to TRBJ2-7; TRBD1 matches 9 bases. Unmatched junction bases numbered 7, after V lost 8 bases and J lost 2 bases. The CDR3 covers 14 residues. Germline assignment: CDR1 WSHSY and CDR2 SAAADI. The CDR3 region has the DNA TGCGCCAGCGCGGGCCGGGACAGGGCCTACGAGCAGTACTTC. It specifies CASAGRDRAYEQYF.

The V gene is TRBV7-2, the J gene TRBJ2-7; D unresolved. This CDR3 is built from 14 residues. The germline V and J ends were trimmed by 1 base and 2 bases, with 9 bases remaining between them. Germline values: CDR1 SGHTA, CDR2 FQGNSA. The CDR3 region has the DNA TGTGCCAGCAGCTTAGGGCTCCCCACCTACGAGCAGTACTTC. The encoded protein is CASSLGLPTYEQYF.

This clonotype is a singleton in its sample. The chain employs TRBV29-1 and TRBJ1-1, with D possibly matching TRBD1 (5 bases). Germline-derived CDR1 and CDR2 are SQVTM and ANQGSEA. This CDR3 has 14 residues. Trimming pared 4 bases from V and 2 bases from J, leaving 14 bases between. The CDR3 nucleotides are TGCAGCGTTGCCCACCTACAGGTTAACACTGAAGCTTTCTTT. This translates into CSVAHLQVNTEAFF.

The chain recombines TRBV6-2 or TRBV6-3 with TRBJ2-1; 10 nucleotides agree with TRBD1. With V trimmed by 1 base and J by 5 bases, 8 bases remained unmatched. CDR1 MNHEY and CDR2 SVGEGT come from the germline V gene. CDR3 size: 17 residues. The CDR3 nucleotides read TGTGCCAGCAGTTACTTTTTAGGGACAGGGGTCAACAATGAGCAGTTCTTC. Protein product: CASSYFLGTGVNNEQFF.

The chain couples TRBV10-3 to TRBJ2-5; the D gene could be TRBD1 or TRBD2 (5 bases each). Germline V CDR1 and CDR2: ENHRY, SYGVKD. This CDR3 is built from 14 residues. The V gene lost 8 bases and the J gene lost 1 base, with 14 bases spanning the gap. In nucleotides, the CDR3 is TGTGCCATCGGCCGGGACCCACCCCAAGAGACCCAGTACTTC. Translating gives CAIGRDPPQETQYF.

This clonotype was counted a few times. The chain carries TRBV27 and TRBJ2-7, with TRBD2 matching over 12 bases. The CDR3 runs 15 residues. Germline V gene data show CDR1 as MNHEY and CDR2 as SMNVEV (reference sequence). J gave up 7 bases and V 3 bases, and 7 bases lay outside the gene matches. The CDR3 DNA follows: TGTGCCAGCAGTTTCTCTAGCGGGAGGGCCGGGGAGCAGTACTTC. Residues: CASSFSSGRAGEQYF.

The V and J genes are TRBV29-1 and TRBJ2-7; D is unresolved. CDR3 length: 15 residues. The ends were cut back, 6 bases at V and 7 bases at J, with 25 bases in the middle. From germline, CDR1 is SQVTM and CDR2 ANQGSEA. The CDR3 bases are TGCAGCGTCAAGACCCCCGGCGGCTCTGTGGGAGAGCAGTACTTC. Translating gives CSVKTPGGSVGEQYF.

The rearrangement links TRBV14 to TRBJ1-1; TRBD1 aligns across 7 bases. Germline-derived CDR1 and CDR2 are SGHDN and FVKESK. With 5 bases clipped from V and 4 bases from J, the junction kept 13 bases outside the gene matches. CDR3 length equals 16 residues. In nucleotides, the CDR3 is TGTGCCAGCAGCTACAAAAGACAGGGATATAGCACTGAAGCTTTCTTT. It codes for CASSYKRQGYSTEAFF.

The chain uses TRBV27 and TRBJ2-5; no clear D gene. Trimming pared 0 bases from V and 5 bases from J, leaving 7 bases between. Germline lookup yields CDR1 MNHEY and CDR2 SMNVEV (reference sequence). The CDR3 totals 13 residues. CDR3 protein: CASSLSWAETQYF. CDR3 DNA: TGTGCCAGCAGTTTATCCTGGGCGGAGACCCAGTACTTC.

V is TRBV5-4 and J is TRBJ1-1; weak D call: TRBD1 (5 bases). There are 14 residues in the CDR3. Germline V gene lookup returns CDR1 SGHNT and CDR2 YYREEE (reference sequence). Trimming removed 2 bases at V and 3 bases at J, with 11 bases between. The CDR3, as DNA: TGTGCCAGCAGCTTAGGGGATTCAGACACTGAAGCTTTCTTT. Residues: CASSLGDSDTEAFF.

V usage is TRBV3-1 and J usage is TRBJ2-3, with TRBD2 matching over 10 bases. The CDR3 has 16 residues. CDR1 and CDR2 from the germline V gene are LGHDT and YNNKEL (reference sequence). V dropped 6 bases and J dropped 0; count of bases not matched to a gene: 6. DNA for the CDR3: TGTGCCAGCAGACCTCTAGCGGGAGCTAGCACAGATACGCAGTATTTT. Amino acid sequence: CASRPLAGASTDTQYF.

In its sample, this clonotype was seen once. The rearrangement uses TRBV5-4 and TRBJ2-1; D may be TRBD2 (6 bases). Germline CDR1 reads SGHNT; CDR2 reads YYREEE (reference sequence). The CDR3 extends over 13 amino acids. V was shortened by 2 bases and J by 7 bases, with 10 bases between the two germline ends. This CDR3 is CASSFTSLNEQFF. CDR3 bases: TGTGCCAGCAGCTTTACTAGCTTAAATGAGCAGTTCTTC.

The CDR3 sequence is CASSLGGAGRNNEQFF. The CDR3 nucleotides read TGTGCCAGCAGTTTAGGAGGGGCAGGGCGAAACAATGAGCAGTTCTTC. This sequence joins TRBV28 and TRBJ2-1; possibly TRBD2 for D (6 bases). This CDR3 has 16 residues. V lost 2 bases to trimming and J lost 5 bases, with 16 bases between them. CDR1 and CDR2 from the germline V gene are MDHEN and SYDVKM.

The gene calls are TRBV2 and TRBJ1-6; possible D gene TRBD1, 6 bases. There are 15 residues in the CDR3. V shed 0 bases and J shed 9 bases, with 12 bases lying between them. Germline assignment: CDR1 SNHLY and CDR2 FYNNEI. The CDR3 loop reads CASSEAQGGRSPLHF. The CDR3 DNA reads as TGTGCCAGCAGTGAAGCACAGGGAGGCCGTTCACCCCTCCACTTT.

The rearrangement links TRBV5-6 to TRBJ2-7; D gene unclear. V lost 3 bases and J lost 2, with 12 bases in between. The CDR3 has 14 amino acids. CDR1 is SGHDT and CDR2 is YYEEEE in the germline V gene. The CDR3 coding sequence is TGTGCCAGCAGCTGGCCCGGGTCTCCCTACGAGCAGTACTTC. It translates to CASSWPGSPYEQYF. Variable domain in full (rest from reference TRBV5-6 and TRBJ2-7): DAGVTQSPTHLIKTRGQQVTLRCSPKSGHDTVSWYQQALGQGPQFIFQYYEEEERQRGNFPDRFSGHQFPNYSSELNVNALLLGDSALYLCASSWPGSPYEQYFGPGTRLTVT.

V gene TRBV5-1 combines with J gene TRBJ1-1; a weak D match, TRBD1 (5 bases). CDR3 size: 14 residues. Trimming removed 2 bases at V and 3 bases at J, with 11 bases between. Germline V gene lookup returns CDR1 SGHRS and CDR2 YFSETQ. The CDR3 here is CASSFGARDTEAFF. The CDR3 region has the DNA TGCGCCAGCAGCTTCGGGGCGCGGGACACTGAAGCTTTCTTT. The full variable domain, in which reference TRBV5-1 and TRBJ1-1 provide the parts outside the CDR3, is KAGVTQTPRYLIKTRGQQVTLSCSPISGHRSVSWYQQTPGQGLQFLFEYFSETQRNKGNFPGRFSGRQFSNSRSEMNVSTLELGDSALYLCASSFGARDTEAFFGQGTRLTVV.

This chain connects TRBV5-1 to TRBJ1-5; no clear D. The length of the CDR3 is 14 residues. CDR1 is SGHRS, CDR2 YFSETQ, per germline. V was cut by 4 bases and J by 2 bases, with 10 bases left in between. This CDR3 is CASSPDSGNQPQHF. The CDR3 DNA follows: TGCGCCAGCAGCCCGGACTCAGGCAATCAGCCCCAGCATTTT.

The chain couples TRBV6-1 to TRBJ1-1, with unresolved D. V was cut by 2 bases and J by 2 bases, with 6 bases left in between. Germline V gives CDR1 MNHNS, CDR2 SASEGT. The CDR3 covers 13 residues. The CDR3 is CASSERANTEAFF. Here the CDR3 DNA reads TGTGCCAGCAGTGAAAGGGCAAACACTGAAGCTTTCTTT.

CDR3 coding DNA: TGTGCCAGCAGTTTATTTGCCAGGGGGCGTTCTGAAGAGCAGTACTTC. This encodes CASSLFARGRSEEQYF. The chain combines TRBV28 with TRBJ2-7, with 8 nucleotides matching TRBD1. V lost 1 base, J lost 7 bases, and 12 bases stayed unmatched. This CDR3 has 16 amino acids. Germline values: CDR1 MDHEN, CDR2 SYDVKM.

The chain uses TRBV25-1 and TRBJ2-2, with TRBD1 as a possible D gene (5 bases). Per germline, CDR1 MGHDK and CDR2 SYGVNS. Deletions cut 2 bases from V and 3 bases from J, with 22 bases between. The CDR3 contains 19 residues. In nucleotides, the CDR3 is TGTGCCAGCAGTGAAATCGTCAGGGTACGAATCTTGGACACCGGGGAGCTGTTTTTT. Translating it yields CASSEIVRVRILDTGELFF.

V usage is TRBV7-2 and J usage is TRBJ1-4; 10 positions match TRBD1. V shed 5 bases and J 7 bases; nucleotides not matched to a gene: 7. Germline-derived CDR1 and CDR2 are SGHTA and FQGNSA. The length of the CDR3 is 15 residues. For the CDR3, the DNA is TGTGCCAGCAGCCAAAGACAGGGGGCATTTGAAAAACTGTTTTTT. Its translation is CASSQRQGAFEKLFF.

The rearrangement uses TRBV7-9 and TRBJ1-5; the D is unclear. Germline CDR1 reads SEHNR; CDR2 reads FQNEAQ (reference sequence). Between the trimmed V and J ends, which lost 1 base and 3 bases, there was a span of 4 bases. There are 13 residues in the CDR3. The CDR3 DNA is TGTGCCAGCAGCTTAGTGGTCAATCAGCCCCAGCATTTT. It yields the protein CASSLVVNQPQHF. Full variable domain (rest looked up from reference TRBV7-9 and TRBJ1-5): DTGVSQNPRHKITKRGQNVTFRCDPISEHNRLYWYRQTLGQGPEFLTYFQNEAQLEKSRLLSDRFSAERPKGSFSTLEIQRTEQGDSAMYLCASSLVVNQPQHFGDGTRLSIL.

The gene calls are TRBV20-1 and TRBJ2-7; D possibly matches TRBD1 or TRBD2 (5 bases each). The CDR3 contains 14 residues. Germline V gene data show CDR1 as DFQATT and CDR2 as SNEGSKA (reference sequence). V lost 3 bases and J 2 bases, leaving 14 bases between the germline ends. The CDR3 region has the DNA TGCAGTGCTAGGGGCGTCAGGGACCCCTACGAGCAGTACTTC. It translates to CSARGVRDPYEQYF.

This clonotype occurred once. CDR3 in DNA: TGTGCCAGCAGCCAAGGACAAGGGGCGGCCTATGGCTACACCTTC. Protein sequence: CASSQGQGAAYGYTF. The chain employs TRBV3-1 and TRBJ1-2, with D possibly being TRBD1 (5 bases). Trimming left V 1 base short and J 4 bases short, with 13 bases between. CDR3 length: 15 residues. Germline V CDR1 and CDR2: LGHDT, YNNKEL (reference sequence). Supplemented by reference TRBV3-1 and TRBJ1-2, the full variable domain reads DTAVSQTPKYLVTQMGNDKSIKCEQNLGHDTMYWYKQDSKKFLKIMFSYNNKELIINETVPNRFSPKSPDKAHLNLHINSLELGDSAVYFCASSQGQGAAYGYTFGSGTRLTVV.

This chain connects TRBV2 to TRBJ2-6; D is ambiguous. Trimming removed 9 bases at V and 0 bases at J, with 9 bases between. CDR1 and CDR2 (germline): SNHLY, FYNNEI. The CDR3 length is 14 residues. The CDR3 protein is CARSASSGANVLTF. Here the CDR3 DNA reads TGTGCCAGATCAGCGAGCTCTGGGGCCAACGTCCTGACTTTC. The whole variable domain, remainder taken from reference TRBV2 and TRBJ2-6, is EPEVTQTPSHQVTQMGQEVILRCVPISNHLYFYWYRQILGQKVEFLVSFYNNEISEKSEIFDDQFSVERPDGSNFTLKIRSTKLEDSAMYFCARSASSGANVLTFGAGSRLTVL.